This T cell receptor (beta chain) comes out of a study of OX40 agonist ivuxolimab in advanced cancers. This CDR3 region has 15 residues. V shed 7 bases and J shed 2 bases, with 18 bases lying between them. Sampling of blood occurred at baseline, cycle 4 day 1, and cycle 7 day 1. This clone has only one observation. Assay: immunoSEQ multiplex PCR; the TCRdb copy retains only in-frame clones and omits some. The sample includes roughly 72,000 clones, 90% to 95% of them seen just once. This clonotype was sampled from an adult with an advanced solid tumor such as melanoma, head and neck, liver or kidney cancer. Sequences were derived from CD4+ or CD8+ T cells sorted from blood, sampled in a trial of the OX40 agonist ivuxolimab. The chain joins TRBV23-1 to TRBJ2-7; TRBD1 is a possible D gene (6 bases). TRBV23-1 is known as an ORF, though its function is uncertain. As DNA, the CDR3 is TGCGCCAGCAAACCGGAAGGGGACATCCCCTACGAGCAGTACTTC. Amino acids: CASKPEGDIPYEQYF.